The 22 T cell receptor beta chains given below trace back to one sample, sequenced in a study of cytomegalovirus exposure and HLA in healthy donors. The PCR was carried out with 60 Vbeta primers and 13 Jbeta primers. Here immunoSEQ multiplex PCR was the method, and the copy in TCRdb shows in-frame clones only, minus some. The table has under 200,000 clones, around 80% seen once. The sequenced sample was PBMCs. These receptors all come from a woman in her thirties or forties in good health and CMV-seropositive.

The CDR3 spells CASSYQSGTGSETQYF. CDR3 bases: TGTGCCAGCAGTTACCAATCCGGGACAGGGTCAGAGACCCAGTACTTC. The chain combines TRBV6-5 with TRBJ2-5; 9 nucleotides agree with TRBD1. The CDR3 spans 16 residues. With 2 bases clipped from V and 4 bases from J, the junction kept 8 bases outside the gene matches. Germline CDR1 and CDR2: MNHEY and SVGAGI.

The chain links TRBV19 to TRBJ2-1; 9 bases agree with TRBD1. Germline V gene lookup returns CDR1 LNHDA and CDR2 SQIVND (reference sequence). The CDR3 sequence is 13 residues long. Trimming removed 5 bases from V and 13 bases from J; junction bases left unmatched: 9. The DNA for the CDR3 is TGTGCCAGTAGTTTCACGACAGGGGGGTTCCAGTTCTTC. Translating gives CASSFTTGGFQFF.

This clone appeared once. CDR3 sequence: CASSSGQEMGETQYF. The CDR3 DNA sequence: TGTGCCAGCAGCTCGGGACAGGAAATGGGAGAGACCCAGTACTTC. The J gene is TRBJ2-5, the V gene TRBV13, with 8 positions matching TRBD1. After removal of 4 bases from V and 4 bases from J, the junction contained 8 bases not matched to a gene. Germline CDR1 is PRHDT and CDR2 is FYEKMQ (reference sequence). CDR3 length equals 15 residues.

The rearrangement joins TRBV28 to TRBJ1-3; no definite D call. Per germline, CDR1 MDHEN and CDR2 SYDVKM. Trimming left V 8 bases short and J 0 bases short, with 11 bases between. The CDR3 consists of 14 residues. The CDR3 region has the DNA TGTGCCAGCGAGACGGGGAGCTCTGGAAACACCATATATTTT. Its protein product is CASETGSSGNTIYF.

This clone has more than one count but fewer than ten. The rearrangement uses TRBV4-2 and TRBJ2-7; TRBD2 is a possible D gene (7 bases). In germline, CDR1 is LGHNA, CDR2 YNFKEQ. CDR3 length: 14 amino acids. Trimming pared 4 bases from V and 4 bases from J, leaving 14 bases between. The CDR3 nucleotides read TGTGCCAGCAGCCTGGGAGGGGGAGGATACGAGCAGTACTTC. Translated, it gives CASSLGGGGYEQYF.

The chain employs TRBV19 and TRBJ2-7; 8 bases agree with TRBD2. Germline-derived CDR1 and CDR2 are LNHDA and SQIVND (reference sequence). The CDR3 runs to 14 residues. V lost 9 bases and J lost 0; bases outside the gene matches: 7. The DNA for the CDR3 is TGTGCCAGCAAAACGGGACTAGGCTCCTACGAGCAGTACTTC. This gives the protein CASKTGLGSYEQYF.

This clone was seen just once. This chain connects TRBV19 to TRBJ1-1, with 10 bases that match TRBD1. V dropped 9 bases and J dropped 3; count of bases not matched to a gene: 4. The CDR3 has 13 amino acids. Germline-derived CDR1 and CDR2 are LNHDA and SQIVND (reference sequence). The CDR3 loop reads CASLGQGDTEAFF. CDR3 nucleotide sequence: TGTGCCAGCCTAGGACAGGGGGACACTGAAGCTTTCTTT. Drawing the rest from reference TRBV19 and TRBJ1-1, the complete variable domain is DGGITQSPKYLFRKEGQNVTLSCEQNLNHDAMYWYRQDPGQGLRLIYYSQIVNDFQKGDIAEGYSVSREKKESFPLTVTSAQKNPTAFYLCASLGQGDTEAFFGQGTRLTVV.

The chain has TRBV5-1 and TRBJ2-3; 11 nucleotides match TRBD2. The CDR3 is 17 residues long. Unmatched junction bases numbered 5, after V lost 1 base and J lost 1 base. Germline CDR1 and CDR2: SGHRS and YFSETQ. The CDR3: CASSLRTGLAGTDTQYF. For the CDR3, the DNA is TGCGCCAGCAGCTTGAGGACGGGACTAGCGGGCACAGATACGCAGTATTTT.

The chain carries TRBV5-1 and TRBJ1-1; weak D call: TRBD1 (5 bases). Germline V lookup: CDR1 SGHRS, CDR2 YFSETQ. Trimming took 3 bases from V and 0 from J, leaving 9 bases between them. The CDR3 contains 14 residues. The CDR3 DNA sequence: TGCGCCAGCAGCTGGTCAGGGATGAACACTGAAGCTTTCTTT. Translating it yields CASSWSGMNTEAFF. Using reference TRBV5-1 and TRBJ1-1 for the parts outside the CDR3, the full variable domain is KAGVTQTPRYLIKTRGQQVTLSCSPISGHRSVSWYQQTPGQGLQFLFEYFSETQRNKGNFPGRFSGRQFSNSRSEMNVSTLELGDSALYLCASSWSGMNTEAFFGQGTRLTVV.

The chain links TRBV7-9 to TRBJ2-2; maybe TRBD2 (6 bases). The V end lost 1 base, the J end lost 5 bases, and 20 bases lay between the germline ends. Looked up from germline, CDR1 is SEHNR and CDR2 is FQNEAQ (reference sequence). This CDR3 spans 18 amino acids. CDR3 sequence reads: CASSLDPDYIRGTGELFF. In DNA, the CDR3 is TGTGCCAGCAGCTTAGACCCGGACTACATAAGAGGGACCGGGGAGCTGTTTTTT.

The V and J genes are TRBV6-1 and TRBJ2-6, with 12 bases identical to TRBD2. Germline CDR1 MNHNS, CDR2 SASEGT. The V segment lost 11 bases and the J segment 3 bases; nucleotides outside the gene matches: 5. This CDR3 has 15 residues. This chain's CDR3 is CAGGLAGNGANVLTF. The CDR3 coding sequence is TGTGCCGGAGGACTAGCGGGAAATGGGGCCAACGTCCTGACTTTC.

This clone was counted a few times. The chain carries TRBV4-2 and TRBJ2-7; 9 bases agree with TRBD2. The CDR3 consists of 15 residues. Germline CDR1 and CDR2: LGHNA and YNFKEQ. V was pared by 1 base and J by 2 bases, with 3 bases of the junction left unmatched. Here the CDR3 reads CASSQARTSAYEQYF. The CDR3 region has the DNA TGTGCCAGCAGCCAAGCCAGGACTAGCGCCTACGAGCAGTACTTC.

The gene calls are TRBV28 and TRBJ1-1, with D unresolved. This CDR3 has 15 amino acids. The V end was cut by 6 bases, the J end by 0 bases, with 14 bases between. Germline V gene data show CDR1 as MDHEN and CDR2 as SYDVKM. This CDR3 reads CASSRGATMNTEAFF. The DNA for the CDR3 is TGTGCCAGCAGCCGAGGCGCTACTATGAACACTGAAGCTTTCTTT. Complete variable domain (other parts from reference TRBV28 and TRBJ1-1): DVKVTQSSRYLVKRTGEKVFLECVQDMDHENMFWYRQDPGLGLRLIYFSYDVKMKEKGDIPEGYSVSREKKERFSLILESASTNQTSMYLCASSRGATMNTEAFFGQGTRLTVV.

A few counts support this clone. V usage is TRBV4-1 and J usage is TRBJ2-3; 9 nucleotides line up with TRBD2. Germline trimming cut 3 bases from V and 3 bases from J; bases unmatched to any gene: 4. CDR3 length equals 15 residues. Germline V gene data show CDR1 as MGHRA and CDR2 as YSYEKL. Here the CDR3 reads CASSQGTSKTDTQYF. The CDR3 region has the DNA TGCGCCAGCAGCCAGGGGACTAGCAAAACAGATACGCAGTATTTT.

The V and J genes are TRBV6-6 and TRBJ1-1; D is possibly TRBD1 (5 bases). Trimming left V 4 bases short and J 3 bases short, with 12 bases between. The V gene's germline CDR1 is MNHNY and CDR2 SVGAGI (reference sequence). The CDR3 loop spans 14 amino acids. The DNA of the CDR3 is TGTGCCAGCAGTTCAGGGACTGACTACACTGAAGCTTTCTTT. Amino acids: CASSSGTDYTEAFF.

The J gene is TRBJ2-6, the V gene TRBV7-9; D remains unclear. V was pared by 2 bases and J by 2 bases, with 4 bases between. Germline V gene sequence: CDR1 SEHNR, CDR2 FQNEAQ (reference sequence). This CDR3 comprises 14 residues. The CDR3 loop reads CASSLQTGANVLTF. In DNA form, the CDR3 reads TGTGCCAGCAGCTTACAAACTGGGGCCAACGTCCTGACTTTC. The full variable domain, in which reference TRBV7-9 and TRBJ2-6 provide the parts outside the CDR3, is DTGVSQNPRHKITKRGQNVTFRCDPISEHNRLYWYRQTLGQGPEFLTYFQNEAQLEKSRLLSDRFSAERPKGSFSTLEIQRTEQGDSAMYLCASSLQTGANVLTFGAGSRLTVL.

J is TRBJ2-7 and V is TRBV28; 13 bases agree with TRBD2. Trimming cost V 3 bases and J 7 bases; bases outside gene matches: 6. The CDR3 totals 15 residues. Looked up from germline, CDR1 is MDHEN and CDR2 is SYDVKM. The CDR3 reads CASSFVGLAGEEQYF. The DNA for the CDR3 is TGTGCCAGCAGTTTTGTAGGACTAGCGGGAGAAGAGCAGTACTTC.

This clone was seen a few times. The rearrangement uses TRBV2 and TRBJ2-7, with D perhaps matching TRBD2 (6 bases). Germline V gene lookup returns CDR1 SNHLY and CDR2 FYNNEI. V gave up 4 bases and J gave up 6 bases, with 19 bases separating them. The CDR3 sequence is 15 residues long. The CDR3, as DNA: TGTGCCAGCAGTGCCCTGGAGGGGCTGGCTGGCGAGCAGTACTTC. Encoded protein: CASSALEGLAGEQYF.

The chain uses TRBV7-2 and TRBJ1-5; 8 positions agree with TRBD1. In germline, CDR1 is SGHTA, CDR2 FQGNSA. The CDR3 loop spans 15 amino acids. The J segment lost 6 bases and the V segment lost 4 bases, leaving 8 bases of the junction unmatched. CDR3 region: CASSSWQGALQPQHF. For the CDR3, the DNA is TGTGCCAGCAGCTCTTGGCAGGGGGCACTTCAGCCCCAGCATTTT.

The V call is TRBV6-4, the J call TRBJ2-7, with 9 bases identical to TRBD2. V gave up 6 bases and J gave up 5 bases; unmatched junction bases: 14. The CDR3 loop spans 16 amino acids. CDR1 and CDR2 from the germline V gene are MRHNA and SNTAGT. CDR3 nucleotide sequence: TGTGCCAGCAGCTCCGCGGGAGGGGGCAAAATCCACGAGCAGTACTTC. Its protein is CASSSAGGGKIHEQYF.

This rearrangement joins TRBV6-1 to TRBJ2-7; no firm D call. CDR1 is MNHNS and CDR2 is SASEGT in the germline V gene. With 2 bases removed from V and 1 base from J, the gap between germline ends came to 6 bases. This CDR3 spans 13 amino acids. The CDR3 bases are TGTGCCAGCAGTGAATGGCAGTCCTACGAGCAGTACTTC. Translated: CASSEWQSYEQYF.

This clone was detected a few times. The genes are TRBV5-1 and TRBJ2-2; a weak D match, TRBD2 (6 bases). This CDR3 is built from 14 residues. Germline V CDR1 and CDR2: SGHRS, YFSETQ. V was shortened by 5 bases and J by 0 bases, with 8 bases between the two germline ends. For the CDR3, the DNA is TGCGCCAGCAGGGAGGGGTCGAACACCGGGGAGCTGTTTTTT. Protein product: CASREGSNTGELFF.